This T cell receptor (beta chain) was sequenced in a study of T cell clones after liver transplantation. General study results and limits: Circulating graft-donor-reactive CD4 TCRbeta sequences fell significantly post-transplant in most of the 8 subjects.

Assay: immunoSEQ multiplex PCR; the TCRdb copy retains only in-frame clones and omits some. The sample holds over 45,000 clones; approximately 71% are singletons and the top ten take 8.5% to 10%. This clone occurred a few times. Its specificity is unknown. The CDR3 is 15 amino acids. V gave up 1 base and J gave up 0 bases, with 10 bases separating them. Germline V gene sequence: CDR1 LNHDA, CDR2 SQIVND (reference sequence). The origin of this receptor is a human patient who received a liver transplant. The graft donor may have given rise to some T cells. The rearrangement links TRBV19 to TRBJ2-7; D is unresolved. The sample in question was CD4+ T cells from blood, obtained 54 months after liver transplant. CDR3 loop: CASSIGAAFSYEQYF. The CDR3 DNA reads TGTGCCAGTAGTATAGGGGCAGCCTTCTCCTACGAGCAGTACTTC.